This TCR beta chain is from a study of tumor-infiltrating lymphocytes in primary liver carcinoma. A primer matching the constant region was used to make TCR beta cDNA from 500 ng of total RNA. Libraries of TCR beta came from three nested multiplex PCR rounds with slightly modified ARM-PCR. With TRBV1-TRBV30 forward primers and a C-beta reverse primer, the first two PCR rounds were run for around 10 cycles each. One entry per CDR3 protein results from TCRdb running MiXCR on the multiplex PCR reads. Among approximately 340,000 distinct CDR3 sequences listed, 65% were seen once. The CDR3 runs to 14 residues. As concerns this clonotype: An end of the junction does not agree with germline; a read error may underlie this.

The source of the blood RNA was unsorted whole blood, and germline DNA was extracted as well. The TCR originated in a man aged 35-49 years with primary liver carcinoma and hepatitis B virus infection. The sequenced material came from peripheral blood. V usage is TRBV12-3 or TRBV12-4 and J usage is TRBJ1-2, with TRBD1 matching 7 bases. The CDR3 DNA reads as TGTGCCAGCAGTCGGGACAGCTCGTATTATGGCTACATCTTC. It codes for CASSRDSSYYGYIF.